Sequencing of this TCR beta chain was carried out in a study of multiple sclerosis patients with progressive multifocal leukoencephalopathy. The ends lost 1 base at V and 4 bases at J; junction bases unmatched: 9. Germline V gene data show CDR1 as SGHRS and CDR2 as YFSETQ. This CDR3 is built from 16 residues. The data were produced by immunoSEQ multiplex PCR, yet TCRdb's version contains in-frame clones alone and is incomplete. The sample yields some 28,000 clones, around 83% seen once. This clone has just a few counts. Time point in this sample: time of PML onset. All patients had prior interferon beta, and all PML patients were female.

This chain uses TRBV5-1 with TRBJ2-7; TRBD1 matches 9 bases. Sequencing used PBMCs, obtained from a patient treated with natalizumab. The clonotype originates from a woman in her 30s with progressive multifocal leukoencephalopathy. The CDR3 DNA follows: TGCGCCAGCAGCTTGTACAGGGGGCCCGTGGGGTACGAGCAGTACTTC. Its translation: CASSLYRGPVGYEQYF.